These 22 T cell receptor beta chains were all obtained from the same sample, sequenced in a study of tumor-infiltrating lymphocytes in primary liver carcinoma. TCR beta cDNA came from roughly 0.45 ug total RNA, primed with a constant-region primer. Three nested multiplex PCR rounds, a slightly modified ARM-PCR method, built the TCR beta libraries. Rounds one and two of PCR, each of roughly 10 cycles, were primed with TRBV1-TRBV30 forward primers and a C-beta reverse primer. TCRdb reprocessed the multiplex PCR reads via MiXCR and lists one record per CDR3 protein. The table has 300,000 to 400,000 distinct CDR3 sequences, 65% seen once. Unsorted whole blood supplied the RNA, and germline DNA was extracted too. Sequencing was done on a sample of peripheral blood. These receptors all stem from a middle-aged man with primary liver carcinoma and hepatitis B virus infection.

This chain joins TRBV11-2 and TRBJ2-7, with D unclear. This CDR3 contains 14 residues. Germline loops: CDR1 SGHAT, CDR2 FQNNGV. Trimming shortened V by 5 bases and J by 3 bases, and 14 bases separated the two germline ends. The CDR3 nucleotides read TGTGCCAGCAGCCTGAGTAGGACCCTCTACGAGCAGTACTTC. Translated, it gives CASSLSRTLYEQYF.

Regarding this clonotype: This could be a read error, since a much larger clone is one nucleotide away. The V and J genes are TRBV28 and TRBJ2-7; D perhaps matches TRBD1 (6 bases). The CDR3 covers 13 residues. Germline CDR1 reads MDHEN; CDR2 reads SYDVKM. The CDR3 DNA sequence: TGTGCCAGCAGGAAACAGGGTGCCTACGAGCGGTACTTC. It specifies CASRKQGAYERYF.

Details on this clonotype: One base away lies a much larger clone, so this may be a sequencing read error. The rearrangement links TRBV12-3 or TRBV12-4 to TRBJ2-1; the match to TRBD2 covers 8 bases. There are 18 residues in the CDR3. The CDR3 DNA sequence: TGTGCCAGCAGTTTAGCCTCGAGAACTAGCGGCCCCTACATTGAGCAGTTCTTC. The encoded protein is CASSLASRTSGPYIEQFF.

About this clonotype: This CDR3 is missing its conserved last phenylalanine or tryptophan, likely due to a read error. The limits of the CDR3 on the DNA are not certain, so only TCRdb's listed CDR3 is given. This chain joins TRBV29-1 and TRBJ1-2; whether TRBD1, the table's D call, matches the DNA was not checked. The CDR3 has 16 residues if both end residues are counted. Germline V gene sequence: CDR1 SQVTM, CDR2 ANQGSEA. The chain's CDR3 is CSVEGDSSGAYYGCTV.

On this clonotype: One end of the junction varies from germline; a read error may be responsible. The chain has TRBV24-1 and TRBJ2-7, with D unclear. From germline, CDR1 is KGHDR and CDR2 SFDVKD. The CDR3 extends over 13 amino acids. The CDR3 here is CTTTQSLVYEQYF. The CDR3 coding sequence is TGTACCACCACACAAAGCCTAGTCTACGAGCAGTACTTC.

This chain joins TRBV11-2 and TRBJ2-1; possibly TRBD2 for D (6 bases). Germline CDR1 is SGHAT and CDR2 is FQNNGV. This CDR3 is built from 14 residues. The V gene lost 6 bases and the J gene lost 2 bases, with 11 bases spanning the gap. The DNA for the CDR3 is TGTGCCAGCAGGAAGGCGGGGACCTACAATGAGCAGTTCTTC. Its translation is CASRKAGTYNEQFF.

The chain couples TRBV29-1 to TRBJ2-5, with TRBD1 as a possible D gene (6 bases). The CDR3 has 12 amino acids. The V end was cut by 4 bases, the J end by 10 bases, with 16 bases between. Looked up from germline, CDR1 is SQVTM and CDR2 is ANQGSEA. For the CDR3, the DNA is TGCAGCGTTGCGGCAGGGGCAGAGGTCCAGTACTTC. It translates to CSVAAGAEVQYF.

The chain couples TRBV11-2 to TRBJ2-3; D gene uncertain. Trimming removed 7 bases at V and 9 bases at J, with 11 bases between. CDR1 and CDR2 (germline): SGHAT, FQNNGV. CDR3 size: 11 residues. CDR3 protein: CASNSKDTQYF. The CDR3 DNA reads as TGTGCCAGCAACTCTAAAGACACGCAGTATTTT.

A note on this clonotype: Compared with germline, one end of the junction differs, possibly owing to a read error. The rearrangement joins TRBV11-2 to TRBJ1-5; the D is unclear. The CDR3 covers 13 residues. Germline V gives CDR1 SGHAT, CDR2 FQNNGV. The chain's CDR3 is CAISLMAEQPQHF. The DNA of the CDR3 is TGTGCCATCAGCTTAATGGCCGAACAGCCCCAGCATTTT.

The V call is TRBV4-2, the J call TRBJ2-5; D is possibly TRBD2 (5 bases). CDR3 length equals 14 residues. The V end lost 1 base, the J end lost 6 bases, and 12 bases lay between the germline ends. Germline V gives CDR1 LGHNA, CDR2 YNFKEQ. CDR3 in amino acids: CASSQGMGVQTQYF. In DNA form, the CDR3 reads TGTGCCAGCAGCCAAGGAATGGGAGTGCAGACCCAGTACTTC.

This chain connects TRBV11-2 to TRBJ2-1; TRBD1 aligns across 10 bases. The V gene's germline CDR1 is SGHAT and CDR2 FQNNGV. V lost 5 bases to trimming and J lost 5 bases; unmatched junction nucleotides: 15. CDR3 length equals 18 residues. DNA of the CDR3: TGTGCCAGCAGCCCTAGATGGGAGAGACAGGGGGCAGACAATGAGCAGTTCTTC. Translating it yields CASSPRWERQGADNEQFF.

This chain connects TRBV29-1 to TRBJ2-1, with TRBD1 as a possible D gene (5 bases). CDR3 length: 16 amino acids. V was cut by 3 bases and J by 4 bases, with 19 bases left in between. Germline V lookup: CDR1 SQVTM, CDR2 ANQGSEA. CDR3 residues: CSVDADLVGAYNEQFF. The CDR3, as DNA: TGCAGCGTTGATGCCGACCTGGTAGGGGCGTACAATGAGCAGTTCTTC.

As to this clonotype: No conserved phenylalanine or tryptophan ends this CDR3, so it is likely a read error. The chain couples TRBV11-3 to TRBJ2-7; the D gene is possibly TRBD1 (6 bases). Per the germline V gene, CDR1 is SGHNT and CDR2 is YENEEA. This CDR3 is built from 16 residues. This CDR3 is CACSLVVTGSSYEQYL. The CDR3, as DNA: TGTGCCTGCAGCTTAGTTGTAACAGGGAGCTCCTACGAGCAGTACCTC.

About this clonotype itself: This sequence may be a read error, since a much larger clone differs from it by one base. Here the CDR3 DNA reads TGTGCCAGCAGTCCCCCTAGCGGGAGAAATGAGCAGTTCTTC. Amino acids: CASSPPSGRNEQFF. The chain employs TRBV6-2 or TRBV6-3 and TRBJ2-1, with 10 bases identical to TRBD2. Trimming removed 5 bases from V and 7 bases from J; junction bases left unmatched: 5. Germline assignment: CDR1 MNHEY and CDR2 SVGEGT. This CDR3 spans 14 amino acids.

A single count supports this clonotype. The germline gene is not matched at one end of the junction; a read error may be the cause. The chain couples TRBV29-1 to TRBJ2-5; the D is unclear. The germline V gene encodes CDR1 SQVTM and CDR2 ANQGSEA. The length of the CDR3 is 13 residues. The CDR3 nucleotides are TGCAGCGTTAGGCAAGGGTCCCAAGAGACCCAATACTTC. This gives the protein CSVRQGSQETQYF.

With regard to this clonotype: The conserved phenylalanine or tryptophan normally closing the CDR3 is absent here, so this likely arose from a read error. Because the CDR3's place on the DNA is in doubt, the DNA is left out and the CDR3 is given as listed by TCRdb. This sequence joins TRBV11-2 and TRBJ2-1; TRBD2 was called by the table and not checked on the DNA. The CDR3 is made up of 15 amino acids, end residues included. Germline values: CDR1 SGHAT, CDR2 FQNNGV. The CDR3 spells CGSSGLAGGLNEQLC.

The chain combines TRBV29-1 with TRBJ2-7; TRBD1 agrees at 7 bases. The CDR3 loop spans 16 amino acids. Germline CDR1 SQVTM, CDR2 ANQGSEA. V was clipped by 1 base and J by 5 bases; unmatched bases: 14. The CDR3: CSVEGVAKTGQNEQYF. The CDR3 DNA is TGCAGCGTTGAAGGCGTTGCAAAGACAGGGCAAAACGAGCAGTACTTC.

As for this clonotype: This sequence may be a read error, since a much larger clone differs from it by one base. V is TRBV29-1 and J is TRBJ2-1; tentatively, D is TRBD2 (6 bases). The V end lost 7 bases, the J end lost 1 base, and 14 bases lay between the germline ends. Per germline, CDR1 SQVTM and CDR2 ANQGSEA. This CDR3 spans 14 amino acids. The CDR3 nucleotides are TGCAGCGCCGGAGGACGGGGGTCCTACAATGAGCAGTTCTTC. This codes for CSAGGRGSYNEQFF.

As to this clonotype: Since a much larger clone is just one base distant, this may be a read error. V gene TRBV12-3 or TRBV12-4 combines with J gene TRBJ1-5, with 7 bases aligning to TRBD1. The CDR3 has 14 residues. J was trimmed by 6 bases and V by 6 bases; bases with no gene match: 8. In DNA, the CDR3 is TGTGCCAGCAGACCGTCAGGGGGATTTCAGCCCCAGCATTTT. Its translation: CASRPSGGFQPQHF.

V usage is TRBV5-1 and J usage is TRBJ1-1; 11 nucleotides align to TRBD1. V was clipped by 2 bases and J by 0 bases; unmatched bases: 9. The germline V gene encodes CDR1 SGHRS and CDR2 YFSETQ. The CDR3 is made up of 18 amino acids. The CDR3 bases are TGCGCCAGCAGCTTTGCCGGGACAGGGGGGGGGATGAACACTGAAGCTTTCTTT. Its translation: CASSFAGTGGGMNTEAFF.

This clonotype was found once. A much larger clone is a single base away; this may be a read error. The chain is built from TRBV4-2 and TRBJ2-5; 9 bases agree with TRBD1. Germline CDR1 reads LGHNA; CDR2 reads YNFKEQ. The V gene end was trimmed by 6 bases and the J gene end by 1 base; junction bases not matched to a gene: 6. This CDR3 spans 15 amino acids. Here the CDR3 DNA reads TGTGCCAGCAGACAACAGGGGGCCTCCCAAGAGACCCAGTACTTC. It codes for CASRQQGASQETQYF.

The genes are TRBV24-1 and TRBJ2-6; D possibly uses TRBD1 or TRBD2 (5 bases each). The germline V and J ends were trimmed by 5 bases and 2 bases, with 12 bases remaining between them. There are 16 residues in the CDR3. Germline V gives CDR1 KGHDR, CDR2 SFDVKD. In DNA, the CDR3 is TGTGCCACCAGTGGCCCGATGGGGGCTGGGGCCAACGTCCTGACTTTC. Protein sequence: CATSGPMGAGANVLTF.